This is a list of T cell receptor beta chains from one sample in a study of cytomegalovirus exposure and HLA in healthy donors. The method was immunoSEQ multiplex PCR; TCRdb's version includes in-frame clones alone and lacks a portion of them. The table shows roughly 130,000 clones, with about four fifths occurring only once. Material for sequencing was PBMCs. The receptors come from a middle-aged woman in good health and CMV-seronegative. CDR3s include the opening cysteine and the closing phenylalanine or tryptophan. The D gene is left open where the match is weak. Expanded clones get a size class; other rows say once, few or many, or leave the size out.

j_gene | abundance | v_gene | d_gene | CDR3nt | CDR3aa
TRBJ2-5 | NA | TRBV29-1 | TRBD1 | TGCAGCGTTGAAGAACGAAGGGCAGGGGGTGAAGAGACCCAGTACTTC | CSVEERRAGGEETQYF
TRBJ1-1 | NA | TRBV10-3 | NA | TGTGCCATCAGTGGGGGGCGCGGGAACACTGAAGCTTTCTTT | CAISGGRGNTEAFF
TRBJ2-7 | NA | TRBV4-3 | TRBD2 | TGCTCCAGCAGCCCATCGACTAGCGGTACCTACGAGCAGTACTTC | CSSSPSTSGTYEQYF
TRBJ2-1 | NA | TRBV4-1 | NA | TGCGCCAGCAGCCAAGTTTTCACAGGGCCCTACAATGAGCAGTTCTTC | CASSQVFTGPYNEQFF
TRBJ2-3 | NA | TRBV11-1 | NA | TGTGCCAGCAGCTTTCGGACAGTGGCAGATACGCAGTATTTT | CASSFRTVADTQYF
TRBJ2-1 | NA | TRBV28 | TRBD1 | TGTGCCAGCAGTTTATGGGGACAGGGTAATGAGCAGTTCTTC | CASSLWGQGNEQFF
TRBJ2-2 | NA | TRBV4-3 | NA | TGCGCCAGCAGCCAAAACAGGGTTAACACCGGGGAGCTGTTTTTT | CASSQNRVNTGELFF
TRBJ2-2 | NA | TRBV4-2 | TRBD2 | TGTGCCAGCAGCCGGGGACTAGCCGGGGAGCTGTTTTTT | CASSRGLAGELFF
TRBJ2-1 | NA | TRBV27 | NA | TGTGCCAGCAGTTCCGTACAGGGTCCACCCTACAATGAGCAGTTCTTC | CASSSVQGPPYNEQFF
TRBJ1-6 | few | TRBV2 | NA | TGTGCCACCAACGAGGCAGGGGCTTATAGTTCACCCCTCCACTTT | CATNEAGAYSSPLHF
TRBJ1-1 | NA | TRBV15 | NA | TGTGCCACCAGCAGAGATTCATACGGTGACACTGAAGCTTTCTTT | CATSRDSYGDTEAFF
TRBJ2-4 | once | TRBV7-9 | NA | TGTGCCAGCAGCCCCCTAGACCACAACATTCAGTACTTC | CASSPLDHNIQYF
TRBJ2-1 | once | TRBV4-3 | NA | TGCGCCAGCAGCCCCACTTCACGATCCTACAATGAGCAGTTCTTC | CASSPTSRSYNEQFF
TRBJ2-7 | NA | TRBV15 | NA | TGTGCCACCAGCAGAGATTATAAGGGGTCCTACGAGCAGTACTTC | CATSRDYKGSYEQYF
TRBJ2-1 | NA | TRBV5-1 | TRBD1 | TGCGCCAGCAGCGGCGACAGGGGGCGTGGGGATGAGCAGTTCTTC | CASSGDRGRGDEQFF
TRBJ1-1 | NA | TRBV11-2 | TRBD1 | TGTGCCAGCAGCTACAGACAGGGGAACACTGAAGCTTTCTTT | CASSYRQGNTEAFF
TRBJ1-1 | NA | TRBV19 | TRBD1 | TGTGCCAGCGACAGGGGAGAGAGGGACACTGAAGCTTTCTTT | CASDRGERDTEAFF
TRBJ2-7 | NA | TRBV11-2 | TRBD2 | TGTGCCAGCAGCTTAGCGGGAGGGAAATACGAGCAGTACTTC | CASSLAGGKYEQYF
TRBJ1-2 | NA | TRBV19 | NA | TGTGCCAGTAGAGACGGGACTGCCTATGGCTACACCTTC | CASRDGTAYGYTF
TRBJ1-6 | NA | TRBV4-1 | NA | TGCCCCAGCAGATTACCGGGACTCGGGAATTCACCCCTCCACTTT | CPSRLPGLGNSPLHF
TRBJ2-7 | NA | TRBV4-1 | NA | TGCGCCAGCAGCCAAGATAACCCCAGGTACGAGCAGTACTTC | CASSQDNPRYEQYF
TRBJ2-2 | NA | TRBV6-1 | NA | TGTGCCAGCAGTGACCAGGTTTTCGGCGGGGAGCTGTTTTTT | CASSDQVFGGELFF
TRBJ2-7 | NA | TRBV5-5 | TRBD2 | TGTGCCAGCAGCTTACAATGGGGAGGGGATGCGTACGAGCAGTACTTC | CASSLQWGGDAYEQYF
TRBJ1-1 | NA | TRBV14 | TRBD1 | TGTGCCAGCAGCCGGCCTCGGGACAGGAACACTGAAGCTTTCTTT | CASSRPRDRNTEAFF
TRBJ1-5 | once | TRBV4-3 | TRBD1 | TGCGCCAGCAGCCAAGGGACAGGTAATCAGCCCCAGCATTTT | CASSQGTGNQPQHF
TRBJ2-7 | NA | TRBV29-1 | TRBD1 | TGCAGCGTTGAGGGCTACAGGGGGCATCGCGAGCAGTACTTC | CSVEGYRGHREQYF
TRBJ2-1 | NA | TRBV4-3 | TRBD2 | TGCGCCAGCAGCCGAGACTCGGGCGGGGGGGCCGGAGAGCAGTTCTTC | CASSRDSGGGAGEQFF
TRBJ2-1 | NA | TRBV4-1 | NA | TGCGCCAGCAGCCAAGCTAGGAAGACAGAACAGTTCTTC | CASSQARKTEQFF
TRBJ2-5 | NA | TRBV15 | NA | TGTGCCACCAGCGTTGGGCGGGTGGGGACCCAGTACTTC | CATSVGRVGTQYF
TRBJ2-7 | NA | TRBV7-7 | TRBD2 | TGTGCTAGCAGCCCGGGGACGCCGGGGGGGGAGCAGTACTTC | CASSPGTPGGEQYF
TRBJ1-4 | few | TRBV5-6 | NA | TGTGCCAGCAGCTCTACCAGCGGGGTTCGGGAAAAACTGTTTTTT | CASSSTSGVREKLFF
TRBJ1-2 | NA | TRBV4-2 | TRBD1 | TGTGCCAGCAGCCAAAGCGGTGAGACAGGGTTCTATGGCTACACCTTC | CASSQSGETGFYGYTF
TRBJ2-5 | NA | TRBV6-4 | TRBD1 | TGTGCCAGCAGTGAACAGGGGGGAGAGACCCAGTACTTC | CASSEQGGETQYF